A single sample is the source of the 3 T cell receptor beta chains below, sequenced in a study of blood T cell repertoires in COVID-19. Assay: immunoSEQ multiplex PCR; the TCRdb copy retains only in-frame clones and omits some. Of about 250,000 clones detected, 70% to 90% appear once; the ten largest clones hold roughly 3.1%. Sequenced input: peripheral blood. These receptors originate from a man between 18 and 35 years old with active or convalescent COVID-19.

The chain is built from TRBV18 and TRBJ1-6; D unresolved. V was shortened by 0 bases and J by 12 bases, with 12 bases between the two germline ends. The CDR3 runs 14 residues. Germline V CDR1 and CDR2: KGHSH, LQKENI. The CDR3 DNA reads TGTGCCAGCTCACCACCCTCCAAGAGTGGACCCCTCCACTTT. Protein sequence: CASSPPSKSGPLHF.

The chain couples TRBV2 to TRBJ1-6; tentatively, D is TRBD1 (5 bases). Between the trimmed V and J ends, which lost 5 bases and 9 bases, there was a span of 17 bases. CDR1 is SNHLY and CDR2 is FYNNEI in the germline V gene. The CDR3 is made up of 15 amino acids. The CDR3 here is CASSPFKGMGSPLHF. The CDR3 DNA follows: TGTGCCAGCAGTCCCTTCAAGGGGATGGGTTCACCCCTCCACTTT.

Here the CDR3 reads CAISKNSGPQETQYF. CDR3 nucleotide sequence: TGTGCCATCAGTAAGAATAGCGGGCCCCAAGAGACCCAGTACTTC. The rearrangement links TRBV10-3 to TRBJ2-5, with 7 bases that match TRBD2. Losses at the gene ends were 5 bases for V and 1 base for J; bases not matched to a gene: 7. Germline CDR1 is ENHRY and CDR2 is SYGVKD. CDR3 length equals 15 residues.